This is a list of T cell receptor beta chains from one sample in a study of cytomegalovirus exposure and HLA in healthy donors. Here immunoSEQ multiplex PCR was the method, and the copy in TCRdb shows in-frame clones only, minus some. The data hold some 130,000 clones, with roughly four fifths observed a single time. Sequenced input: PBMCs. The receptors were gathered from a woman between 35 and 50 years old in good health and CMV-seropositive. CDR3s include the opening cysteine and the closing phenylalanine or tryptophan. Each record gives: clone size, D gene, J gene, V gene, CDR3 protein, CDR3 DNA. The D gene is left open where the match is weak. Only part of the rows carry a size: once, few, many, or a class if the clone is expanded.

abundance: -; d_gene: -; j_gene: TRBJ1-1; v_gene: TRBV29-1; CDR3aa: CSVEAIGQTNTEAFF; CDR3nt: TGCAGCGTTGAAGCGATCGGACAGACGAACACTGAAGCTTTCTTT
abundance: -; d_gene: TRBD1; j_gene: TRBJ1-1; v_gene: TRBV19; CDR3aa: CASSILGQGKTEAFF; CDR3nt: TGTGCCAGTAGTATTTTAGGACAGGGGAAGACTGAAGCTTTCTTT
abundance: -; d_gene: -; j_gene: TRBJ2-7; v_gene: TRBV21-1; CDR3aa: CASSKDPGINSYEQYF; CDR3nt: TGTGCCAGCAGCAAAGACCCGGGGATCAATAGCTACGAGCAGTACTTC
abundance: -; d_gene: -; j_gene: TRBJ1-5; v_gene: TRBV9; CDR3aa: CASSVGQGLNQPQHF; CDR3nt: TGTGCCAGCAGCGTAGGGCAGGGGCTCAATCAGCCCCAGCATTTT
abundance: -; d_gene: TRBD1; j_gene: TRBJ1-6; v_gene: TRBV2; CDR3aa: CASSDWGTGAYNSPLHF; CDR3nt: TGTGCCAGCAGCGATTGGGGCACAGGGGCATATAATTCCCCCCTCCACTTT
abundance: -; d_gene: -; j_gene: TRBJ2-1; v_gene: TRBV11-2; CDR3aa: CASSQGGTRGDEQFF; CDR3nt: TGTGCCAGCAGCCAAGGCGGGACTCGCGGGGATGAGCAGTTCTTC
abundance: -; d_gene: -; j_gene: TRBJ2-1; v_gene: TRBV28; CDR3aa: CASSGDRNPPYNEQFF; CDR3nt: TGTGCCAGCAGTGGAGACCGTAACCCCCCCTACAATGAGCAGTTCTTC
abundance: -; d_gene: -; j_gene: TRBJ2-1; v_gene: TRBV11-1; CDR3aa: CASSLVPARPLNEQFF; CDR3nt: TGTGCCAGCAGCTTAGTTCCGGCGCGGCCGCTCAATGAGCAGTTCTTC
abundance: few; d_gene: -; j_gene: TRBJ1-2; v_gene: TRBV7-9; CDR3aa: CASSLPGVQGNGYTF; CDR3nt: TGTGCCAGCAGCTTACCTGGCGTACAGGGAAATGGCTACACCTTC
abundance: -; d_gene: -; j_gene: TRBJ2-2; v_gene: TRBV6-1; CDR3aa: CASSPVRTGELFF; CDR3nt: TGTGCCAGCAGCCCCGTCCGCACCGGGGAGCTGTTTTTT
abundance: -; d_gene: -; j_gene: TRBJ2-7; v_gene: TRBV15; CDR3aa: CATSSVPGSTYEQYF; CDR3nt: TGTGCCACCAGCAGTGTACCCGGGTCCACCTACGAGCAGTACTTC
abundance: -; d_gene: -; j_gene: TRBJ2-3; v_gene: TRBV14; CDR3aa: CASSQRDFITQYF; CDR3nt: TGTGCCAGCAGCCAGAGGGACTTCATTACGCAGTATTTT
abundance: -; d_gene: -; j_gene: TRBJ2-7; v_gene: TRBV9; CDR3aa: CASSVTDSYEQYF; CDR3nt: TGTGCCAGCAGCGTAACAGACTCCTACGAGCAGTACTTC
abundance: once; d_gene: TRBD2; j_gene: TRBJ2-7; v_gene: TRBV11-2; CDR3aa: CASSSSGRLLDEQYF; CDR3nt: TGTGCCAGCAGCTCTAGCGGGAGGCTCCTCGACGAGCAGTACTTC
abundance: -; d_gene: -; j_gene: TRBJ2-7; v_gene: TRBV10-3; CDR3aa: CAISSGESREQYF; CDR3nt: TGTGCCATCAGCTCGGGAGAATCGAGGGAGCAGTACTTC
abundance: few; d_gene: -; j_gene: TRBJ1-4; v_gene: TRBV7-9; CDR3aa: CASSQDRTNEKLFF; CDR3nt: TGTGCCAGCAGCCAAGACAGGACTAATGAAAAACTGTTTTTT
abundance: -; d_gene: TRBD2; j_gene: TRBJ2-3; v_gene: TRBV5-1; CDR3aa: CASSLGRTSRRTDTQYF; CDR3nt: TGCGCCAGCAGCTTGGGGCGGACTAGCCGCCGCACAGATACGCAGTATTTT
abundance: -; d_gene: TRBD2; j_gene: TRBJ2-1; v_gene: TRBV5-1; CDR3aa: CASSPFMTGGNEQFF; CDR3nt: TGCGCCAGCAGCCCGTTCATGACGGGAGGTAATGAGCAGTTCTTC
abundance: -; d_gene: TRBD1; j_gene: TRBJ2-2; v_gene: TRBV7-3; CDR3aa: CASSLTNRGATGELFF; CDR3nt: TGTGCCAGCAGCTTAACGAACAGGGGGGCCACCGGGGAGCTGTTTTTT
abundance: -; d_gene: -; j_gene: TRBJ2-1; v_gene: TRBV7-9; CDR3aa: CASSPTWDFTSYNEQFF; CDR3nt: TGTGCCAGCAGCCCCACCTGGGACTTTACATCCTACAATGAGCAGTTCTTC
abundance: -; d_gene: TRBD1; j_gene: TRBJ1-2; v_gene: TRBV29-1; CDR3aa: CSVEDRGRGDGYTF; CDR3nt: TGCAGCGTTGAAGATCGGGGCAGGGGGGATGGCTACACCTTC
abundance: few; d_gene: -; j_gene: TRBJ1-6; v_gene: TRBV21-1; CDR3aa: CASSVVGRGLRNSPLHF; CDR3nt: TGTGCCAGCAGCGTGGTTGGAAGGGGGCTCCGGAATTCACCCCTCCACTTT
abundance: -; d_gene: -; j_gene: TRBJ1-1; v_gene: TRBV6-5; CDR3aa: CASSYGRDGTEAFF; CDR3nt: TGTGCCAGCAGTTACGGGCGGGATGGGACTGAAGCTTTCTTT
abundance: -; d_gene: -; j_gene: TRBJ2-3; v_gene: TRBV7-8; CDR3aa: CASSLERTLDPTDTQYF; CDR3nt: TGTGCCAGCAGCTTAGAGAGGACACTTGACCCGACAGATACGCAGTATTTT
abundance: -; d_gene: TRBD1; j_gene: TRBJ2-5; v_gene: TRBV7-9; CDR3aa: CASSPTGQGASETQYF; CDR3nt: TGTGCCAGCAGCCCCACGGGACAGGGGGCTTCGGAGACCCAGTACTTC
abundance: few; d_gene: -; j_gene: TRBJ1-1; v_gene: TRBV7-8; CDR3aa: CASSYGGGLTEAFF; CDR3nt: TGTGCCAGCAGCTATGGGGGAGGGCTGACTGAAGCTTTCTTT
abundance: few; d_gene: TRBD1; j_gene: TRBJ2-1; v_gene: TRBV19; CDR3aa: CASSIQGAANEQFF; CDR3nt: TGTGCCAGTAGTATCCAGGGGGCCGCCAATGAGCAGTTCTTC
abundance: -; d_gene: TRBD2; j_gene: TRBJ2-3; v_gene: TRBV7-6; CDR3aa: CASSFWEAGGFADTQYF; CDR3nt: TGTGCCAGCAGCTTTTGGGAAGCGGGAGGTTTTGCAGATACGCAGTATTTT
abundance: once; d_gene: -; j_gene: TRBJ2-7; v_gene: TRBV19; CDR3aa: CATGQPSYEQYF; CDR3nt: TGTGCCACCGGACAGCCCTCCTACGAGCAGTACTTC
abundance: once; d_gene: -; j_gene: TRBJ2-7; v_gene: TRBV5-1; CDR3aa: CASSLARSSYEQYF; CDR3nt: TGCGCCAGCAGCTTGGCCCGAAGCTCCTACGAGCAGTACTTC
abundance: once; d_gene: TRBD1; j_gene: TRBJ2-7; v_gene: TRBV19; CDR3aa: CASAKKGQGRYEQYF; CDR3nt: TGTGCCAGTGCCAAAAAGGGACAGGGGCGGTACGAGCAGTACTTC
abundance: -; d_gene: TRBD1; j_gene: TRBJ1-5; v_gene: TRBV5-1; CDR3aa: CASSWGETGGRQPQHF; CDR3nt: TGCGCCAGCAGCTGGGGGGAGACAGGGGGGAGGCAGCCCCAGCATTTT
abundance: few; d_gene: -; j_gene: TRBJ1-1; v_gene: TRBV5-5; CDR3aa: CASSLTGLLGHTEAFF; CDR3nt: TGTGCCAGCAGCTTGACCGGACTATTGGGCCACACTGAAGCTTTCTTT
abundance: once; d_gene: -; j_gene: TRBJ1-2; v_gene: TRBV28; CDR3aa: CASSSTLVVLYGYTF; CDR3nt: TGTGCCAGCAGTTCAACCCTGGTGGTACTCTATGGCTACACCTTC
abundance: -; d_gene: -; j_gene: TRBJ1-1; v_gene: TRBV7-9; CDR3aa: CASSLASGLGTEAFF; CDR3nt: TGTGCCAGCAGCTTAGCTTCGGGGTTGGGGACTGAAGCTTTCTTT
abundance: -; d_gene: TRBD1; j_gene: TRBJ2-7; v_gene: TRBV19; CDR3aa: CASSIAGQGYEQYF; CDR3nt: TGTGCCAGTAGTATAGCTGGACAGGGATACGAGCAGTACTTC
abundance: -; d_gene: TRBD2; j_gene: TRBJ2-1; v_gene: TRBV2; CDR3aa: CASSSPGTSGYNEQFF; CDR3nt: TGTGCCAGCAGTTCACCCGGGACTAGCGGCTACAATGAGCAGTTCTTC
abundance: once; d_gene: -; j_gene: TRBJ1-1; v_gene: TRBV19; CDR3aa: CASHDRINTEAFF; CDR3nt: TGTGCCAGTCATGACAGAATAAACACTGAAGCTTTCTTT
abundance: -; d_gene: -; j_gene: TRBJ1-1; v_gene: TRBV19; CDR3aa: CASSIRGLHTEAFF; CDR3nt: TGTGCCAGTAGTATAAGGGGTCTGCACACTGAAGCTTTCTTT
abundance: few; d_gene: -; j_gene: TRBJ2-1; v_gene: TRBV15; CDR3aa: CATSRDGASYNEQFF; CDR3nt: TGTGCCACCAGCAGAGATGGGGCTTCCTACAATGAGCAGTTCTTC
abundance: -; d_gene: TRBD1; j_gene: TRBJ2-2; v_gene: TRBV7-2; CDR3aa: CASSSLQGAVGTGELFF; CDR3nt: TGTGCCAGCAGCTCCCTACAGGGGGCTGTGGGCACCGGGGAGCTGTTTTTT
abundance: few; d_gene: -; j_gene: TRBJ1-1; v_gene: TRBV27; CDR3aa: CASSLRRVTRSAKKAFF; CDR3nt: TGTGCCAGCAGTTTAAGGCGGGTGACACGCTCGGCGAAGAAGGCTTTCTTT
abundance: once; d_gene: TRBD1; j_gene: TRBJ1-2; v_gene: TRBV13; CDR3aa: CASSWGQGRLTF; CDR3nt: TGTGCCAGCAGCTGGGGACAGGGCCGCTTAACCTTC
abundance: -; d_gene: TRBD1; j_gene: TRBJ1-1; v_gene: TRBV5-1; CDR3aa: CASTQGDIDEAFF; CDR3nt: TGCGCCAGCACCCAGGGGGACATCGATGAAGCTTTCTTT
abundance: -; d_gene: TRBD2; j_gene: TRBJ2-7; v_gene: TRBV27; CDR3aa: CASSKLAGVDYEQYF; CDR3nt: TGTGCCAGCAGTAAACTAGCGGGAGTAGACTACGAGCAGTACTTC
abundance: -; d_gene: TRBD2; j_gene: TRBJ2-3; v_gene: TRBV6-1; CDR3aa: CASSATSGRAGDTQYF; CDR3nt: TGTGCCAGCAGTGCCACTAGCGGGAGGGCCGGAGATACGCAGTATTTT
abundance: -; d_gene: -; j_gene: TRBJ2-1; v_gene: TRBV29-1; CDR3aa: CSVGGLQANNEQFF; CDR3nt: TGCAGCGTTGGGGGGCTTCAAGCAAACAATGAGCAGTTCTTC
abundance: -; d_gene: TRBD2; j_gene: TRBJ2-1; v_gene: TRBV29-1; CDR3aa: CSVEDKRGAPINEQFF; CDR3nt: TGCAGCGTTGAAGATAAGCGGGGGGCGCCTATCAATGAGCAGTTCTTC
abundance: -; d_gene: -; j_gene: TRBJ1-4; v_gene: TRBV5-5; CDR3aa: CASSFSNAGYRNEKLFF; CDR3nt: TGTGCCAGCAGCTTCTCAAATGCAGGGTACCGTAATGAAAAACTGTTTTTT
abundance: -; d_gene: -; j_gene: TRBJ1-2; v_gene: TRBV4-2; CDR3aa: CASSQDRGIGGYTF; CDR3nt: TGTGCCAGCAGCCAAGATAGGGGTATTGGTGGCTACACCTTC
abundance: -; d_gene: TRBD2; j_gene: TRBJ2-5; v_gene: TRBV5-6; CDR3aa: CASSLIGTSGGGTQYF; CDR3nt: TGTGCCAGCAGCTTAATCGGAACTAGCGGGGGAGGGACCCAGTACTTC
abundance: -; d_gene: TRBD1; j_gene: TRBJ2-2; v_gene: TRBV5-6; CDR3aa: CASSFGTGLTGELFF; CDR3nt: TGTGCCAGCAGCTTCGGGACAGGTCTCACCGGGGAGCTGTTTTTT
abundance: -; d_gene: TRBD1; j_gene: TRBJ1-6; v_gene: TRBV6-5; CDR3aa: CATRQGNSPLHF; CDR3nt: TGTGCCACAAGACAGGGGAATTCACCCCTCCACTTT
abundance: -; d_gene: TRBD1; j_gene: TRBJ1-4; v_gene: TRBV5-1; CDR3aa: CASSLATGAGEKLFF; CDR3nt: TGCGCCAGCAGCTTGGCAACAGGGGCTGGTGAAAAACTGTTTTTT
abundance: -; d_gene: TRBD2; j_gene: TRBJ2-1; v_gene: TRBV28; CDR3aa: CASSSDRLAGRGNEQFF; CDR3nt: TGTGCCAGCAGTTCCGATCGACTAGCAGGGAGAGGGAATGAGCAGTTCTTC
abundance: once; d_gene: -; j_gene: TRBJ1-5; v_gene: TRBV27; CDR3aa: CATTYSNQPQHF; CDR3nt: TGTGCCACCACATATAGCAATCAGCCCCAGCATTTT
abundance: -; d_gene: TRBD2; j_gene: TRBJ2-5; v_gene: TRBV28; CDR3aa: CASSLMIGLAGETQYF; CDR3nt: TGTGCCAGCAGTTTAATGATAGGACTAGCGGGAGAGACCCAGTACTTC
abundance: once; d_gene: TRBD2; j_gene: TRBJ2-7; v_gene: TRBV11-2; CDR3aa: CASSSSGRALEQYF; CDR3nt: TGTGCCAGCAGCTCTAGCGGGAGGGCCCTCGAGCAGTACTTC
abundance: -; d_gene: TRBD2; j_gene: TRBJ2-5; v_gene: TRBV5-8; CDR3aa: CASRGLAGAQETQYF; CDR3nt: TGTGCCAGCAGGGGACTAGCGGGGGCACAAGAGACCCAGTACTTC